These 5 T cell receptor beta chains came from one sample sequenced in a study of blood T cell repertoires in COVID-19. Repertoires were generated with immunoSEQ multiplex PCR, while TCRdb's copy carries only in-frame clones and drops some. Here the sample spans 180,000 or so clones, roughly four fifths being singletons. Sequenced material: peripheral blood. These TCRs come from a human donor with acute or convalescent COVID-19. The donor label of this sample is uncertain.

Only one count was recorded for this clone. This chain links TRBV19 with TRBJ2-3, with D unresolved. This CDR3 has 14 amino acids. The germline V and J ends were trimmed by 5 bases and 6 bases, with 15 bases remaining between them. CDR1 is LNHDA, CDR2 SQIVND, per germline (reference sequence). For the CDR3, the DNA is TGTGCCAGTAGTCTACGATCCTTCTGGGATACGCAGTATTTT. Translating gives CASSLRSFWDTQYF.

The chain uses TRBV19 and TRBJ1-1, with D maybe TRBD1 (5 bases). The CDR3 totals 13 residues. From germline, CDR1 is LNHDA and CDR2 SQIVND (reference sequence). V lost 5 bases and J 6 bases, leaving 13 bases between the germline ends. This CDR3 reads CASSPTRGAEAFF. DNA of the CDR3: TGTGCCAGTAGTCCCACCCGGGGGGCTGAAGCTTTCTTT.

The rearrangement uses TRBV7-2 and TRBJ1-3, with D hard to call. Germline values: CDR1 SGHTA, CDR2 FQGNSA. The CDR3 loop spans 15 amino acids. The V end lost 5 bases, the J end lost 1 base, and 12 bases lay between the germline ends. CDR3 nucleotides: TGTGCCAGCAGCCCCGACGGGAGTTCTGGAAACACCATATATTTT. Its translation is CASSPDGSSGNTIYF. Complete variable domain (other parts from reference TRBV7-2 and TRBJ1-3): GAGVSQSPSNKVTEKGKDVELRCDPISGHTALYWYRQSLGQGLEFLIYFQGNSAPDKSGLPSDRFSAERTGGSVSTLTIQRTQQEDSAVYLCASSPDGSSGNTIYFGEGSWLTVV.

This clone was observed a handful of times. The chain uses TRBV5-4 and TRBJ2-3, with 8 bases fitting TRBD1. Germline loops: CDR1 SGHNT, CDR2 YYREEE (reference sequence). This CDR3 comprises 16 residues. V lost 0 bases, J lost 4 bases, and 7 bases stayed unmatched. The CDR3 loop is CASSLGPGGAPDTQYF. The CDR3, as DNA: TGTGCCAGCAGCTTGGGCCCAGGGGGCGCCCCAGATACGCAGTATTTT. The complete variable domain, with remaining parts taken from reference TRBV5-4 and TRBJ2-3, reads ETGVTQSPTHLIKTRGQQVTLRCSSQSGHNTVSWYQQALGQGPQFIFQYYREEENGRGNFPPRFSGLQFPNYSSELNVNALELDDSALYLCASSLGPGGAPDTQYFGPGTRLTVL.

This sequence joins TRBV6-6 and TRBJ1-2; 10 nucleotides align to TRBD1. The V gene's germline CDR1 is MNHNY and CDR2 SVGAGI (reference sequence). With V trimmed by 9 bases and J by 4 bases, 11 bases remained unmatched. This CDR3 region has 15 residues. The DNA for the CDR3 is TGTGCCAGTTCACCTGGGGGGGACAGGGGCTATGGCTACACCTTC. Translation: CASSPGGDRGYGYTF.